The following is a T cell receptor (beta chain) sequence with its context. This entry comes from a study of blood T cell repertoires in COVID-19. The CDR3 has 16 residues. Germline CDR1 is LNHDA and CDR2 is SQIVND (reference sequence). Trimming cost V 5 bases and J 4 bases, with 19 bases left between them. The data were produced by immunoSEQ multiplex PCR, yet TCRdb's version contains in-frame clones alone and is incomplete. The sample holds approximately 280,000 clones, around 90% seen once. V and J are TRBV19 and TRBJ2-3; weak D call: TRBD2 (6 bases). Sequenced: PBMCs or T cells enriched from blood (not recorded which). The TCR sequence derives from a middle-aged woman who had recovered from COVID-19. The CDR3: CASSAHTGEYADTQYF. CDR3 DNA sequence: TGTGCCAGTAGTGCCCATACGGGAGAGTACGCAGATACGCAGTATTTT.